These T cell receptor beta chains were read from a single sample in a study of blood T cell repertoires in COVID-19. The data were produced by immunoSEQ multiplex PCR, yet TCRdb's version contains in-frame clones alone and is incomplete. The sample gives 50,000 or so clones, more than 85% of which show up once; less than 10% is in the top ten. The sample consisted of peripheral blood. These receptors originate from an elderly woman with acute or convalescent COVID-19. Each CDR3 is given with its conserved first and last residue. A D gene is named only where the DNA matches it firmly. Clone size is stated in some rows and not others, as once, few, many or a class when expanded.

abundance,d_gene,v_gene,j_gene,CDR3nt,CDR3aa
once,TRBD1,TRBV5-1,TRBJ2-2,TGCGCCAGCAGCCTCGGACAGGTCTCCGGGGAGCTGTTTTTT,CASSLGQVSGELFF
-,-,TRBV15,TRBJ1-6,TGTGCCACCAGCAGAGATCGGGGTTCACCCCTCCACTTT,CATSRDRGSPLHF
-,-,TRBV27,TRBJ2-1,TGTGCCAGCACCCCAGCGGGCAGTTCCCGTGAGCAGTTCTTC,CASTPAGSSREQFF
-,TRBD2,TRBV7-2,TRBJ2-1,TGTGCCAGCAGCTTAGGACTAGCGGGGAACAATGAGCAGTTCTTC,CASSLGLAGNNEQFF
once,TRBD1,TRBV14,TRBJ1-2,TGTGCCAGCAGCCAAGGCGGACAGGGGGTGGACTATGGCTACACCTTC,CASSQGGQGVDYGYTF
-,TRBD1,TRBV30,TRBJ1-3,TGTGCCTGGTCCGGGACAGGGGGAAACACCATATATTTT,CAWSGTGGNTIYF
-,TRBD1,TRBV12-3/TRBV12-4,TRBJ1-2,TGTGCCAGCAGCGACAGGGGTGGCTACACCTTC,CASSDRGGYTF
-,-,TRBV7-9,TRBJ2-1,TGTGCCAGCAGCCCCGGACTACCTAACACGAAGCAGTTCTTC,CASSPGLPNTKQFF
-,TRBD1,TRBV7-9,TRBJ2-1,TGTGCCAGCAGCAAGAGACAGGGCAATGAGCAGTTCTTC,CASSKRQGNEQFF
-,TRBD2,TRBV5-1,TRBJ2-3,TGCGCCAGCAGCCCCAGACTAGCGGGAGGCGGAAGTAGCACAGATACGCAGTATTTT,CASSPRLAGGGSSTDTQYF
-,-,TRBV3-1/TRBV3-2,TRBJ2-7,TGTGCCAGCAGCGCCGGGGAAGCCTACGAGCAGTACTTC,CASSAGEAYEQYF
-,TRBD1,TRBV6-6,TRBJ1-2,TGTGCCAGCACCGGACAGGGGGAAAGATATGGCTACACCTTC,CASTGQGERYGYTF
-,-,TRBV27,TRBJ1-1,TGTGCCAGCAGTTTTGTTGGGCTTCTGGACACTGAAGCTTTCTTT,CASSFVGLLDTEAFF
-,TRBD1,TRBV13,TRBJ1-1,TGTGCCAGCAGCCCGTCGTTAGACAGGGTTCCTGAAGCTTTCTTT,CASSPSLDRVPEAFF
-,-,TRBV19,TRBJ1-1,TGTGCCAGTAGTATCCTGGGGCCGATGAACACTGAAGCTTTCTTT,CASSILGPMNTEAFF
-,-,TRBV6-5,TRBJ1-2,TGTGCCAGCACCAGCTCGGGGGGCTACACCTTC,CASTSSGGYTF
once,TRBD1,TRBV19,TRBJ1-5,TGTGCCAGTAGTAGCGGGACAGGGACCTTTTATAGCAATCAGCCCCAGCATTTT,CASSSGTGTFYSNQPQHF
-,-,TRBV9,TRBJ1-2,TGTGCCAGCAGCGTAGTTACAGGGTACCTACCTGGCTACACCTTC,CASSVVTGYLPGYTF
once,-,TRBV2,TRBJ1-4,TGTGCCAGCATTTTACAGGCAACTAATGAAAAACTGTTTTTT,CASILQATNEKLFF
-,-,TRBV30,TRBJ1-5,TGTGCCTGGAGTGTCCAGGAAAGGTGGAGCAATCAGCCCCAGCATTTT,CAWSVQERWSNQPQHF
-,TRBD1,TRBV29-1,TRBJ1-1,TGCAGCGTTGTACAGGGGGTAAAGACTGAAGCTTTCTTT,CSVVQGVKTEAFF
-,-,TRBV4-2,TRBJ1-4,TGTGCCAGCAGCCAAGAGCATGGGACATCGGATGAAAAACTGTTTTTT,CASSQEHGTSDEKLFF
-,TRBD1,TRBV19,TRBJ2-6,TGTGCCAGTATCAAGGGGTACCGGGACAGGGCGGACTCTGGGGCCAACGTCCTGACTTTC,CASIKGYRDRADSGANVLTF
-,-,TRBV6-1,TRBJ2-7,TGTGCCAGCAGTGAAGGGACAGCAGGCTCCGAGCAGTACTTC,CASSEGTAGSEQYF
-,-,TRBV5-4,TRBJ1-1,TGTGCCAGCAGCTTGGCCCAAGGGGCAAACACTGAAGCTTTCTTT,CASSLAQGANTEAFF
-,-,TRBV27,TRBJ1-5,TGTGCCAGCAGTTTCAGGGATAAGCAGCCCCAGCATTTT,CASSFRDKQPQHF
-,-,TRBV4-3,TRBJ2-2,TGCGCCAGCAGCCAAGTTCATGTAAGGGACTTGAACACCGGGGAGCTGTTTTTT,CASSQVHVRDLNTGELFF
-,-,TRBV2,TRBJ2-2,TGTGCCAGCAATTTCGGGTCCCACACCGGGGAGCTGTTTTTT,CASNFGSHTGELFF